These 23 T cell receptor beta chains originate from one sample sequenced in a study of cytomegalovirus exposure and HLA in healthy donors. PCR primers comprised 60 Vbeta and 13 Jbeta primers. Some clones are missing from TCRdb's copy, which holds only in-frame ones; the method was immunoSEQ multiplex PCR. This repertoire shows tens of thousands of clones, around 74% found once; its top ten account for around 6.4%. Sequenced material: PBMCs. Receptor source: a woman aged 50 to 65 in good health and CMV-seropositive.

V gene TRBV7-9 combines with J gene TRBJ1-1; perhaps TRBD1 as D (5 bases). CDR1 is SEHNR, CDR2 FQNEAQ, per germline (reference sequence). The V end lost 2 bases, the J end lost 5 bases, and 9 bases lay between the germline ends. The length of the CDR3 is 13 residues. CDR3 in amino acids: CASSLSGGTEAFF. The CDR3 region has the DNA TGTGCCAGCAGCTTAAGCGGGGGGACTGAAGCTTTCTTT. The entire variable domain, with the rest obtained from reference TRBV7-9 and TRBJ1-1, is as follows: DTGVSQNPRHKITKRGQNVTFRCDPISEHNRLYWYRQTLGQGPEFLTYFQNEAQLEKSRLLSDRFSAERPKGSFSTLEIQRTEQGDSAMYLCASSLSGGTEAFFGQGTRLTVV.

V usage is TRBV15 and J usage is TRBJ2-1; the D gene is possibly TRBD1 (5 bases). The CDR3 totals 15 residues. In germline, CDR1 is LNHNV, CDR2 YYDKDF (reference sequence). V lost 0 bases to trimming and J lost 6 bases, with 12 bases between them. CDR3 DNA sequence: TGTGCCACCAGCAGAGATGGGGCTTTAGTCAATGAGCAGTTCTTC. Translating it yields CATSRDGALVNEQFF.

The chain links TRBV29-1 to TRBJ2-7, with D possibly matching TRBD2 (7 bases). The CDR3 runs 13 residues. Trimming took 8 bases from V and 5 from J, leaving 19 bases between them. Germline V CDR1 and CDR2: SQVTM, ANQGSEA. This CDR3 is CSTPGPGGHEQYF. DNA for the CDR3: TGCAGCACCCCCGGGCCGGGGGGCCACGAGCAGTACTTC.

CDR3 sequence (DNA): TGTGCCAGCAGCACGTCCGGGACAGGGGGCAGAGGCTACACCTTC. Protein product: CASSTSGTGGRGYTF. The rearrangement uses TRBV4-2 and TRBJ1-2; TRBD1 agrees at 12 bases. Germline-derived CDR1 and CDR2 are LGHNA and YNFKEQ. This CDR3 spans 15 amino acids. The V gene end was trimmed by 5 bases and the J gene end by 8 bases; junction bases not matched to a gene: 9.

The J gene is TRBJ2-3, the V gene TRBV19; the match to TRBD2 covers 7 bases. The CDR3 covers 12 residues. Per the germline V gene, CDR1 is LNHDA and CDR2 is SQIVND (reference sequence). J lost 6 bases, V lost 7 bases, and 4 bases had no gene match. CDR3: CASISGGDTQYF. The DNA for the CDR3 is TGTGCCAGTATCTCCGGGGGGGATACGCAGTATTTT. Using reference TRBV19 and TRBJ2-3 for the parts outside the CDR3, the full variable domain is DGGITQSPKYLFRKEGQNVTLSCEQNLNHDAMYWYRQDPGQGLRLIYYSQIVNDFQKGDIAEGYSVSREKKESFPLTVTSAQKNPTAFYLCASISGGDTQYFGPGTRLTVL.

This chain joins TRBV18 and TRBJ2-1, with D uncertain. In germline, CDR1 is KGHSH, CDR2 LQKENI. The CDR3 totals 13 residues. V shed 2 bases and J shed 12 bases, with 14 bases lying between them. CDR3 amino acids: CASSPLVPPWQFF. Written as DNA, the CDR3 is TGTGCCAGCTCACCATTAGTACCCCCATGGCAGTTCTTC.

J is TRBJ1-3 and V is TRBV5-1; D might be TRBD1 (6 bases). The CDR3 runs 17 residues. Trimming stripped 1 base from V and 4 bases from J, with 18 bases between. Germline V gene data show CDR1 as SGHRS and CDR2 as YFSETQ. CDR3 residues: CASSLSSGRGAGNTIYF. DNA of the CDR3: TGCGCCAGCAGCTTGTCTTCGGGCAGGGGAGCCGGAAACACCATATATTTT.

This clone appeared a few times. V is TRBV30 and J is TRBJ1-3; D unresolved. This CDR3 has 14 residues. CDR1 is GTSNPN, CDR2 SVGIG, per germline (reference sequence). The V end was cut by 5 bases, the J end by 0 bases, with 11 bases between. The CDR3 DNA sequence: TGTGCCTGGGTCCCCAACAGCTCTGGAAACACCATATATTTT. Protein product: CAWVPNSSGNTIYF.

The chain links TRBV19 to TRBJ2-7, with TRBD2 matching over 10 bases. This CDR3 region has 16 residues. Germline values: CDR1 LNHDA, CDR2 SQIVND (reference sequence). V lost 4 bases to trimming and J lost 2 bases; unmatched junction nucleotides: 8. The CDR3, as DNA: TGTGCCAGTAGTACTAGGACTAGCGGAGTCCCCTACGAGCAGTACTTC. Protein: CASSTRTSGVPYEQYF.

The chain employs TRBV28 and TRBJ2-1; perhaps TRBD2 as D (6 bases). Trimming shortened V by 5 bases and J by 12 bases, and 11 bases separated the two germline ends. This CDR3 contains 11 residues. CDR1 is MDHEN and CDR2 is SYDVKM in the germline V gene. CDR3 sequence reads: CASSDVGGQFF. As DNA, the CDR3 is TGTGCCAGCAGTGATGTGGGAGGGCAGTTCTTC. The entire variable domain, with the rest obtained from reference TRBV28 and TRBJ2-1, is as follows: DVKVTQSSRYLVKRTGEKVFLECVQDMDHENMFWYRQDPGLGLRLIYFSYDVKMKEKGDIPEGYSVSREKKERFSLILESASTNQTSMYLCASSDVGGQFFGPGTRLTVL.

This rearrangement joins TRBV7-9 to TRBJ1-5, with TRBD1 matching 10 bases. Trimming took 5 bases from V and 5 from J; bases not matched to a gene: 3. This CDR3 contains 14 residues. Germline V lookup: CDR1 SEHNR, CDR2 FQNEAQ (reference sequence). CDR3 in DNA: TGTGCCAGCAGCCCGGACAGGGGGGATCAGCCCCAGCATTTT. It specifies CASSPDRGDQPQHF.

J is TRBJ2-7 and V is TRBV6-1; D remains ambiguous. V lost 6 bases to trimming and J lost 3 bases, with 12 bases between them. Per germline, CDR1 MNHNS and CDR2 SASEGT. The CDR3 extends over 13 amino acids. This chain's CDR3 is CASSDTLLYEQYF. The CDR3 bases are TGTGCCAGCAGCGACACCCTACTCTACGAGCAGTACTTC.

The CDR3 DNA follows: TGTGCCAGCAGCTTCGTTAGCGGGACGGGAGAGACCCAGTACTTC. It encodes CASSFVSGTGETQYF. The chain links TRBV11-2 to TRBJ2-5; TRBD2 aligns across 8 bases. Germline V gene data show CDR1 as SGHAT and CDR2 as FQNNGV. The CDR3 is 15 amino acids. With 3 bases clipped from V and 4 bases from J, the junction kept 7 bases outside the gene matches.

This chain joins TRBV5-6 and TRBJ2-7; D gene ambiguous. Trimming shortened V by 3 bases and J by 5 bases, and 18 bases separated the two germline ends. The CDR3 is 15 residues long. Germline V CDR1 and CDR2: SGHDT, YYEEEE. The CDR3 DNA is TGTGCCAGCAGCTCGCTGGATCAGATGCGGCACGAGCAGTACTTC. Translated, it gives CASSSLDQMRHEQYF. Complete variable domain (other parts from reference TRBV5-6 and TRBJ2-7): DAGVTQSPTHLIKTRGQQVTLRCSPKSGHDTVSWYQQALGQGPQFIFQYYEEEERQRGNFPDRFSGHQFPNYSSELNVNALLLGDSALYLCASSSLDQMRHEQYFGPGTRLTVT.

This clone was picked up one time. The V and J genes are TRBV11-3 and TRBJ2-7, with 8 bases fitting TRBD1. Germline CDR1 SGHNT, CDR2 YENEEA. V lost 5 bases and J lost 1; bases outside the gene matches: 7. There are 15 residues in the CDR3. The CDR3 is CASSRGQDISYEQYF. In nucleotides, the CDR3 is TGTGCCAGCAGCCGGGGACAGGACATTTCCTACGAGCAGTACTTC.

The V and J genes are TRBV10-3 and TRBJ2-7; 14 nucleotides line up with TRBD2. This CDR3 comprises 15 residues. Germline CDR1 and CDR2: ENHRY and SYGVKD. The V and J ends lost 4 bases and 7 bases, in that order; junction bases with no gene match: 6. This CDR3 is CAISGLAGGPKEQYF. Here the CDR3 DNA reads TGTGCCATCAGTGGACTAGCGGGAGGGCCAAAGGAGCAGTACTTC.

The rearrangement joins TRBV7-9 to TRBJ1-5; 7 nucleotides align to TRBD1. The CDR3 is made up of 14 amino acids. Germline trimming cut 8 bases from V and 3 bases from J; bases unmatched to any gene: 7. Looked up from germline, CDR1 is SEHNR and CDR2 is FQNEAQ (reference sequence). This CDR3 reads CASEGAADNQPQHF. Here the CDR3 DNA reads TGTGCCAGCGAGGGGGCGGCTGACAATCAGCCCCAGCATTTT.

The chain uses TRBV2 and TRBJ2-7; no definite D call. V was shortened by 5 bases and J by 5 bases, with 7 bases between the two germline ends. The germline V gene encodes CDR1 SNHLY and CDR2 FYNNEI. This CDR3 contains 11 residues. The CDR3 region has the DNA TGTGCCAGCAGTTTTATTAACGAGCAGTACTTC. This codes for CASSFINEQYF.

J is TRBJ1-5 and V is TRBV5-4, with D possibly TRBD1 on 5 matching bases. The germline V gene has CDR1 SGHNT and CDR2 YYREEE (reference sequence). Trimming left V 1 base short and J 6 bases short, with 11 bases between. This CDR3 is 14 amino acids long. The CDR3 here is CASSLKGKGQPQHF. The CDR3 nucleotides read TGTGCCAGCAGCTTGAAGGGGAAGGGTCAGCCCCAGCATTTT.

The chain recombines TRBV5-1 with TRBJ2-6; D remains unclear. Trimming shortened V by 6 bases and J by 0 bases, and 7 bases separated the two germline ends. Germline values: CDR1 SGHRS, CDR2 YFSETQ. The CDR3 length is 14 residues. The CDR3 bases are TGCGCCAGCAAACAGAGCTCTGGGGCCAACGTCCTGACTTTC. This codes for CASKQSSGANVLTF. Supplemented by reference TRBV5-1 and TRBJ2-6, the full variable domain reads KAGVTQTPRYLIKTRGQQVTLSCSPISGHRSVSWYQQTPGQGLQFLFEYFSETQRNKGNFPGRFSGRQFSNSRSEMNVSTLELGDSALYLCASKQSSGANVLTFGAGSRLTVL.

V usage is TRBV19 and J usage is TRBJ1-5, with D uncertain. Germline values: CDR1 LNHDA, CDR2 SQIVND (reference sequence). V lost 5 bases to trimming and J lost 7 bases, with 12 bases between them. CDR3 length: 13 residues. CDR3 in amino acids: CASSSTRVQPQHF. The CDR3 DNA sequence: TGTGCCAGTAGTTCGACGAGGGTCCAGCCCCAGCATTTT.

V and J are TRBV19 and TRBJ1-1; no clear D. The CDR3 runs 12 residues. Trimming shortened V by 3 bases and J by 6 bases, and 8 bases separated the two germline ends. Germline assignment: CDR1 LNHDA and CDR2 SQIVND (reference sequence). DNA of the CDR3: TGTGCCAGTAGTATGCGGAATTCTGAAGCTTTCTTT. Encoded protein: CASSMRNSEAFF.

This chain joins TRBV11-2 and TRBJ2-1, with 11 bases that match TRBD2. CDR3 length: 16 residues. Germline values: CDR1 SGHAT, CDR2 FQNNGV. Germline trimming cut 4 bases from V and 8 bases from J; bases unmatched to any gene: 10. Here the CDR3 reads CASSSLSGRALDEQFF. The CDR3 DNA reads TGTGCCAGCAGCTCCCTTAGCGGGAGGGCCTTAGATGAGCAGTTCTTC. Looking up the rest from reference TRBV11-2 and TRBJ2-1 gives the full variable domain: EAGVAQSPRYKIIEKRQSVAFWCNPISGHATLYWYQQILGQGPKLLIQFQNNGVVDDSQLPKDRFSAERLKGVDSTLKIQPAKLEDSAVYLCASSSLSGRALDEQFFGPGTRLTVL.